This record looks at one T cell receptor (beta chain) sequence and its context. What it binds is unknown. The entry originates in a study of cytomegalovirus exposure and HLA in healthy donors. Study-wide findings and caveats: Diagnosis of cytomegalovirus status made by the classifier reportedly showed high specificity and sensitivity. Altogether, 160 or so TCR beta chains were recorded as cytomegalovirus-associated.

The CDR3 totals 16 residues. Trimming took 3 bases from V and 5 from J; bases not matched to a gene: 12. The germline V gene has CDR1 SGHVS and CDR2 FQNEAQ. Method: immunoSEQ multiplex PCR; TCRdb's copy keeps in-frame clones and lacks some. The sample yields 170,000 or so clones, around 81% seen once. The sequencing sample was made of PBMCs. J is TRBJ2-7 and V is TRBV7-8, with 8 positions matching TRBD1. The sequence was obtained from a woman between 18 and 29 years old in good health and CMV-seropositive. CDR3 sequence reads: CASSLGPRGRFNEQYF. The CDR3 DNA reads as TGTGCCAGCAGCTTGGGGCCCAGGGGGCGTTTTAACGAGCAGTACTTC. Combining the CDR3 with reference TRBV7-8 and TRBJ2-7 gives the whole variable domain GAGVSQSPRYKVAKRGQDVALRCDPISGHVSLFWYQQALGQGPEFLTYFQNEAQLDKSGLPSDRFFAERPEGSVSTLKIQRTQQEDSAVYLCASSLGPRGRFNEQYFGPGTRLTVT.